A selection of T cell receptor beta chains follows, all from one sample in a study of blood T cell repertoires in COVID-19. Profiling relied on immunoSEQ multiplex PCR, and the TCRdb table lists in-frame clones only, not all of them. The table lists 30,000 to 40,000 clones, around 83% of them singletons. Material: peripheral blood. These receptors came from a human donor in a cohort sampled during active COVID-19. The conserved cysteine and the conserved F or W are not part of the CDR3 here. Each record gives: V gene, J gene, CDR3 protein.

TRBV3-1/TRBV3-2	TRBJ2-1	ASSQDRLAGTRYNEQF
TRBV15	TRBJ1-3	ATSRERLPGNTIY
TRBV5-1	TRBJ1-5	ASSRPRGNQPQH
TRBV29-1	TRBJ1-3	SVEDPGDGNTIY
TRBV27	TRBJ2-4	ASSLTISDIQY
TRBV5-4	TRBJ1-4	ASSLAGGQGGGKLF
TRBV7-8	TRBJ2-3	ASSFGDTQY
TRBV5-4	TRBJ2-7	ASSLAGGGGFHEQY
TRBV5-1	TRBJ1-4	ASSGGQPNEKLF
TRBV25-1	TRBJ2-7	ASSESLAGRYEQY
TRBV5-7	TRBJ1-1	ASSSVGGFRGAGSTEAF
TRBV6-6	TRBJ1-3	ASREQGWGNTIY
TRBV19	TRBJ1-2	ASSIGWGRTGPLNYGYT
TRBV3-1/TRBV3-2	TRBJ2-2	ASSQGYSTGELF
TRBV7-8	TRBJ2-7	ASSVGTGLTYEQY
TRBV5-1	TRBJ2-5	ASREQGHTQETQY
TRBV20-1	TRBJ2-7	SASSPGSGGDEQY
TRBV5-6	TRBJ1-2	ASSLVQGARGYT
TRBV2	TRBJ2-2	ASSEAGTVTGELF
TRBV5-4	TRBJ2-1	ASSLGALAGGGEQF
TRBV23-1	TRBJ1-1	ASSQWLRKAF
TRBV7-2	TRBJ2-7	ASSYRGGTARTPYEQY
TRBV2	TRBJ1-1	ASSLPGQDLGNTEAF
TRBV10-3	TRBJ2-7	AISEADSYEQY
TRBV25-1	TRBJ2-5	ATGGLAGAPRY
TRBV5-4	TRBJ2-2	ASNGGGFGTGELF